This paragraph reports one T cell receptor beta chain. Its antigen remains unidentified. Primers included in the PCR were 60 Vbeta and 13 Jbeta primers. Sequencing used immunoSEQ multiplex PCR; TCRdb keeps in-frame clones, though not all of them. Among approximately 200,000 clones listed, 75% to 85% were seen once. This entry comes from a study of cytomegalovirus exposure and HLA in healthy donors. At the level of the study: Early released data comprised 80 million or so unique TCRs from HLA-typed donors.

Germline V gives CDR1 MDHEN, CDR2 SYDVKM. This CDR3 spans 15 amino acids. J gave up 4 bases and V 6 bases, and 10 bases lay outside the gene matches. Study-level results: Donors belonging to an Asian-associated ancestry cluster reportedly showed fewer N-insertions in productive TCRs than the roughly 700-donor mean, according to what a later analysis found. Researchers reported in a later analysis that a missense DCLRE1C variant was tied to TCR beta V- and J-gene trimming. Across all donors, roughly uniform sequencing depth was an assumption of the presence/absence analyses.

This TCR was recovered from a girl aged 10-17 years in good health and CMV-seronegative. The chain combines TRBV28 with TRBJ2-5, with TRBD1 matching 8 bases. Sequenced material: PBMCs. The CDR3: CASRPLRTGSETQYF. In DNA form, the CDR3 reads TGTGCCAGCAGACCTCTCAGGACAGGGTCAGAGACCCAGTACTTC. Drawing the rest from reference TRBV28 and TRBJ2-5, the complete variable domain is DVKVTQSSRYLVKRTGEKVFLECVQDMDHENMFWYRQDPGLGLRLIYFSYDVKMKEKGDIPEGYSVSREKKERFSLILESASTNQTSMYLCASRPLRTGSETQYFGPGTRLLVL.